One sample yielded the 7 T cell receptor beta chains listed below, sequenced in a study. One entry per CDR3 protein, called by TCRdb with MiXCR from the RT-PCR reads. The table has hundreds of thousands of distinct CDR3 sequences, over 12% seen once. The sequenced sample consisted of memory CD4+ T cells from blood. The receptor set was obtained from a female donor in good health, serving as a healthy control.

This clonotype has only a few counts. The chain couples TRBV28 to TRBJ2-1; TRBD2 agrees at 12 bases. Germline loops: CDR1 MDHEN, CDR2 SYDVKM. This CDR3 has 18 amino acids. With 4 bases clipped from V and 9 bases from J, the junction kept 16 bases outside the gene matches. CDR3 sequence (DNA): TGTGCCAGCAGTTCACTAGCGGGAGGACGGGGCGTCGTGGGTGAGCAGTTCTTC. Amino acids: CASSSLAGGRGVVGEQFF. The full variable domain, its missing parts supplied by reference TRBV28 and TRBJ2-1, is DVKVTQSSRYLVKRTGEKVFLECVQDMDHENMFWYRQDPGLGLRLIYFSYDVKMKEKGDIPEGYSVSREKKERFSLILESASTNQTSMYLCASSSLAGGRGVVGEQFFGPGTRLTVL.

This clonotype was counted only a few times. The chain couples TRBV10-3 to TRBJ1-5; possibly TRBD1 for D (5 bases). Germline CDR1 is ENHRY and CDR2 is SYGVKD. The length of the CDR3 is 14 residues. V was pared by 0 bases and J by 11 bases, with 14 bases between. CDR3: CAISESAGSGAQHF. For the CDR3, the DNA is TGTGCCATCAGTGAGTCTGCAGGGTCGGGAGCCCAGCATTTT.

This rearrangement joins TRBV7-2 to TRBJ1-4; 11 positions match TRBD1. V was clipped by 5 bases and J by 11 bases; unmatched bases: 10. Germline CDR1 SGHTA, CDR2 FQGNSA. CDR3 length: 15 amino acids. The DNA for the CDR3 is TGTGCCAGCAGCCGACTACGGACAGGGGGCGATAAACTGTTTTTT. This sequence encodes CASSRLRTGGDKLFF.

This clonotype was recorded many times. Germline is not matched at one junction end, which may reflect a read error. In DNA form, the CDR3 reads TGCAGTGCAAGAGGCCACCTGGGGAGCAATCAGCCCCAGCATTTT. It encodes CSARGHLGSNQPQHF. The gene calls are TRBV20-1 and TRBJ1-5; D is uncertain. The V gene's germline CDR1 is DFQATT and CDR2 SNEGSKA (reference sequence). The CDR3 is 15 residues long.

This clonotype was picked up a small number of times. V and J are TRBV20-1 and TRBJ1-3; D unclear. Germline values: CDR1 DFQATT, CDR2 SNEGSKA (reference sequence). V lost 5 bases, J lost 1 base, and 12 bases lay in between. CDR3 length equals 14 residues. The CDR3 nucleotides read TGCAGTGCTGAGGACTCTCGGTCTGGAAACACCATATATTTT. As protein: CSAEDSRSGNTIYF.

The CDR3 here is CASSLKFMGEQYF. In DNA form, the CDR3 reads TGTGCCAGCAGCTTAAAGTTTATGGGCGAGCAGTACTTC. V gene TRBV7-3 combines with J gene TRBJ2-7; no definite D call. Germline values: CDR1 SGHTA, CDR2 FQGTGA. CDR3 length: 13 amino acids. V shed 1 base and J shed 6 bases, with 10 bases lying between them.

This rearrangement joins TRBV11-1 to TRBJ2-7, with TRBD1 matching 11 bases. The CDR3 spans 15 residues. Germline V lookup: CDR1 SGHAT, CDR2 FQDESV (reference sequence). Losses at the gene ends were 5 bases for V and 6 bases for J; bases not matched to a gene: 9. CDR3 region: CASSPPGTGGFEQYF. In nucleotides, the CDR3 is TGTGCCAGCAGCCCTCCCGGGACAGGGGGTTTCGAGCAGTACTTC.